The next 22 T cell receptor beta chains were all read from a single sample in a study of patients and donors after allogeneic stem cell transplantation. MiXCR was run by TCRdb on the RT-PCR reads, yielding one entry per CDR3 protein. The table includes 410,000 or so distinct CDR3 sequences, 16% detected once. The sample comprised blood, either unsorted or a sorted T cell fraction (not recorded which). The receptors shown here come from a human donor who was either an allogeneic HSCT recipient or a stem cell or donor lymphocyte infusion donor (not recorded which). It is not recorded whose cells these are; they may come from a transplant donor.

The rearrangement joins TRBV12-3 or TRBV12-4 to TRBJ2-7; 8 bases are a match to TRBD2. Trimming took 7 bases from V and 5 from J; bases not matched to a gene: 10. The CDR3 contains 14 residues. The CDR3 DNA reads TGTGCCAGCAATCAAGCGGGAGTGGTGAACGAGCAGTACTTC. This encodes CASNQAGVVNEQYF.

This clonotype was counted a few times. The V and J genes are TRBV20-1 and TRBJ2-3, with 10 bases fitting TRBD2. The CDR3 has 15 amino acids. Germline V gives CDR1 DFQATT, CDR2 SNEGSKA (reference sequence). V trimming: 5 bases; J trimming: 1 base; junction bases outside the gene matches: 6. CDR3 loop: CSAFSLAGGTDTQYF. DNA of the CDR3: TGCAGTGCTTTCTCTCTAGCGGGGGGCACAGATACGCAGTATTTT.

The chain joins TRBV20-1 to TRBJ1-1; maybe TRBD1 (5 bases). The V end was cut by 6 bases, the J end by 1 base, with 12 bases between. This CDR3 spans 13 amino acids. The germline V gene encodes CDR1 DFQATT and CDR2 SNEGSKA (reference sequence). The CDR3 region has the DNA TGCAGTGCCCAAGAGGGGAGGAACACTGAAGCTTTCTTT. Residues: CSAQEGRNTEAFF.

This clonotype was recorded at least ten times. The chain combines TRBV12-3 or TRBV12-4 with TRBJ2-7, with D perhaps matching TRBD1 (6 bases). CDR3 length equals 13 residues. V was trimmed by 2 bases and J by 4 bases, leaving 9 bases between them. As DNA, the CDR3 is TGTGCCAGCAGTTTACTGGGGGCGTACGAGCAGTACTTC. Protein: CASSLLGAYEQYF.

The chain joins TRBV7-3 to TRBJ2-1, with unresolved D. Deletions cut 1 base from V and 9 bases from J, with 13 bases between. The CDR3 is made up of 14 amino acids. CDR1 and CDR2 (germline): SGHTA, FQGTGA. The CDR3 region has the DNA TGTGCCAGCAGCTTAAAACCAACCCTAGTTGAGCAGTTCTTC. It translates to CASSLKPTLVEQFF.

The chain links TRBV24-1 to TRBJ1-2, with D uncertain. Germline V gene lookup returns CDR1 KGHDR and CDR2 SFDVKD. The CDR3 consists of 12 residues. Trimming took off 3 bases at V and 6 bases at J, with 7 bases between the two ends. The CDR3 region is CATSDRADGYTF. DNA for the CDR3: TGTGCCACCAGTGATAGGGCGGATGGCTACACCTTC.

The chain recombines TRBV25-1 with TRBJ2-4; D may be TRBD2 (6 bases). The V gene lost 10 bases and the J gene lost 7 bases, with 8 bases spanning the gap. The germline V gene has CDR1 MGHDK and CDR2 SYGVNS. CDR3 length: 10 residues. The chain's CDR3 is CATEGNIQYF. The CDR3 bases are TGTGCCACGGAGGGCAACATTCAGTACTTC.

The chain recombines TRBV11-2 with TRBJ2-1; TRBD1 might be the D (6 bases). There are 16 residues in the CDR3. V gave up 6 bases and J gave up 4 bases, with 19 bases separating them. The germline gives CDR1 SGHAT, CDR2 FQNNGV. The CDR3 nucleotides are TGTGCCAGCAGACCGGACAGAACTACACGGTACAATGAGCAGTTCTTC. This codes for CASRPDRTTRYNEQFF.

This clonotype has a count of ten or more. The CDR3: CASSLEGGPYGYTF. CDR3 bases: TGCGCCAGCAGCTTGGAAGGGGGACCCTATGGCTACACCTTC. The V and J genes are TRBV5-1 and TRBJ1-2; D possibly corresponds to TRBD1 (6 bases). V dropped 0 bases and J dropped 4 bases, with 10 bases sitting between them. Per the germline V gene, CDR1 is SGHRS and CDR2 is YFSETQ. This CDR3 is 14 amino acids long.

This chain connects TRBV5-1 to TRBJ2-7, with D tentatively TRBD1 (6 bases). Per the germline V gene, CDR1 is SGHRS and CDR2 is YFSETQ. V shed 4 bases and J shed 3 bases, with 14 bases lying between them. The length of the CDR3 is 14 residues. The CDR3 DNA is TGCGCCAGCAGCGGTGGGGGCACCGACTACGAGCAGTACTTC. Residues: CASSGGGTDYEQYF.

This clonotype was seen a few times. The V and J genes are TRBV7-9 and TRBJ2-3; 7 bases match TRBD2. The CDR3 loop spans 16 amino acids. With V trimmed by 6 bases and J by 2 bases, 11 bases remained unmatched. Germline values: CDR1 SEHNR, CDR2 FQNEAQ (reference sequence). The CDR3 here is CASSPDRTRLTDTQYF. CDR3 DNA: TGTGCCAGCAGTCCAGACCGGACTAGACTCACAGATACGCAGTATTTT.

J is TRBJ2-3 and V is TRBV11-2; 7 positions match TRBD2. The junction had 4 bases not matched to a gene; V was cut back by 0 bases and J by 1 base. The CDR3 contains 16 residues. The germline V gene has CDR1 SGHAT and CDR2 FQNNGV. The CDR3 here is CASSLDGRGGTDTQYF. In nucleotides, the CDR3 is TGTGCCAGCAGCTTAGACGGCCGGGGGGGCACAGATACGCAGTATTTT.

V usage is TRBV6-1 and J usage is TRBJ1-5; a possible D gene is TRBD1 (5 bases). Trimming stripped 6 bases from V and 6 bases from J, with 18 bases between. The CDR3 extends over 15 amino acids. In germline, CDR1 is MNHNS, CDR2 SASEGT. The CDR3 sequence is CASSDRDPSGQPQHF. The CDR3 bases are TGTGCCAGCAGCGACCGGGACCCCTCAGGTCAGCCCCAGCATTTT.

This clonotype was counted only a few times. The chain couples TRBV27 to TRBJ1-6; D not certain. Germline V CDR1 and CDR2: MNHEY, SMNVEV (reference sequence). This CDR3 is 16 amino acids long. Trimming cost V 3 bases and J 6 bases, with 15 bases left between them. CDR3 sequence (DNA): TGTGCCAGCAGTTTTCTGAAACCCGTTGGTAATTCACCCCTCCACTTT. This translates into CASSFLKPVGNSPLHF.

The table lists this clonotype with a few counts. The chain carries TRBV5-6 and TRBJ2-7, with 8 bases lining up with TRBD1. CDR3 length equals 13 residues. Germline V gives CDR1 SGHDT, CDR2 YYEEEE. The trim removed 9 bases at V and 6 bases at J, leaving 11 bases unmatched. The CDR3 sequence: CATHLQGVGEQYF. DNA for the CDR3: TGTGCCACCCATTTACAGGGGGTGGGCGAGCAGTACTTC. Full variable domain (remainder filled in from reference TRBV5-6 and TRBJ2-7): DAGVTQSPTHLIKTRGQQVTLRCSPKSGHDTVSWYQQALGQGPQFIFQYYEEEERQRGNFPDRFSGHQFPNYSSELNVNALLLGDSALYLCATHLQGVGEQYFGPGTRLTVT.

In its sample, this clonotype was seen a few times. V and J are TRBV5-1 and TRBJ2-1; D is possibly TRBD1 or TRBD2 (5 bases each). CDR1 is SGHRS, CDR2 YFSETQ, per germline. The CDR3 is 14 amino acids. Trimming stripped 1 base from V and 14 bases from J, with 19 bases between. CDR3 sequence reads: CASSLSIATPGKFF. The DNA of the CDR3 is TGCGCCAGCAGCTTGTCGATAGCGACCCCAGGGAAGTTCTTC.

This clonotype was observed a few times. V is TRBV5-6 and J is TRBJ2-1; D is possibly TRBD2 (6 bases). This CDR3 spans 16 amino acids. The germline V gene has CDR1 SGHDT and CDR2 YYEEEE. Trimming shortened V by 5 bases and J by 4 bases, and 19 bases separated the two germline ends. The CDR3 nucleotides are TGTGCCAGCAGAAAGGGACTCTCAACAACTTACAATGAGCAGTTCTTC. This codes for CASRKGLSTTYNEQFF.

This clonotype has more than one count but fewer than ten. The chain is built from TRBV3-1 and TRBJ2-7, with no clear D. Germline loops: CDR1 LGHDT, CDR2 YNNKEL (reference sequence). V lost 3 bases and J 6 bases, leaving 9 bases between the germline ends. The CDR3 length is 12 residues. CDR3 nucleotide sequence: TGTGCCAGCAGCCACCGGCCTGGCGAGCAGTACTTC. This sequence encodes CASSHRPGEQYF.

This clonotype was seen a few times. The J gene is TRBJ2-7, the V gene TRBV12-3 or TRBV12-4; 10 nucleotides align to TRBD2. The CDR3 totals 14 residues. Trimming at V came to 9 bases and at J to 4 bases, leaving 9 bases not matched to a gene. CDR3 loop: CASTRTSGPYEQYF. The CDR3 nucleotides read TGTGCCAGTACCAGGACTAGCGGTCCATACGAGCAGTACTTC.

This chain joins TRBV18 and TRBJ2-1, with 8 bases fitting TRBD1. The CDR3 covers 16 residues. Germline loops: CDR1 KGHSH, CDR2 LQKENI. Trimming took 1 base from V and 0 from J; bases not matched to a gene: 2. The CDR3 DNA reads TGTGCCAGCTCACCACGGGACAGGATCTCCTACAATGAGCAGTTCTTC. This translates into CASSPRDRISYNEQFF.

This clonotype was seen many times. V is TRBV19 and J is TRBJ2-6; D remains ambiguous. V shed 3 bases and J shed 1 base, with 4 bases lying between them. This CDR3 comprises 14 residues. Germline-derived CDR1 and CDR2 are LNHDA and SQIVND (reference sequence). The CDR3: CASSMGSGANVLTF. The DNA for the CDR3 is TGTGCCAGTAGTATGGGTTCTGGGGCCAACGTCCTGACTTTC.

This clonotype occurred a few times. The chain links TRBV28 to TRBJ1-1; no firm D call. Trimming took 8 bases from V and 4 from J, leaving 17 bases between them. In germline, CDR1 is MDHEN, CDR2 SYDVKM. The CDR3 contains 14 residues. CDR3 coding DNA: TGTGCCAGCGTCATACCGGGAGCCTTCACTGAAGCTTTCTTT. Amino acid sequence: CASVIPGAFTEAFF.